Listed here are 6 T cell receptor beta chains from one sample, sequenced in a study of cytomegalovirus exposure and HLA in healthy donors. PCR was performed using 60 Vbeta and 13 Jbeta primers. Clones were sequenced by immunoSEQ multiplex PCR, and TCRdb holds only the in-frame ones, with some missing. The profile shows around 90,000 clones, around 86% of them singletons. The specimen was PBMCs. These receptors originate from a man aged 30 to 39 in good health and CMV-seropositive.

J is TRBJ2-3 and V is TRBV11-2, with a weak D call TRBD2 (6 bases). Germline V CDR1 and CDR2: SGHAT, FQNNGV. CDR3 length equals 15 residues. V lost 4 bases and J lost 2, with 13 bases in between. The CDR3 loop reads CASSSRDFLTDTQYF. In DNA, the CDR3 is TGTGCCAGCAGCTCCCGGGACTTCCTCACAGATACGCAGTATTTT.

This chain joins TRBV4-1 and TRBJ1-5, with D maybe TRBD1 (6 bases). The germline gives CDR1 MGHRA, CDR2 YSYEKL. The CDR3 consists of 15 residues. Trimming cost V 0 bases and J 5 bases, with 11 bases left between them. The DNA of the CDR3 is TGCGCCAGCAGCCAAGACGGACAGCTCGATCAGCCCCAGCATTTT. This codes for CASSQDGQLDQPQHF.

This clone appeared once. This rearrangement joins TRBV6-1 to TRBJ2-5; perhaps TRBD1 as D (6 bases). Germline V gene sequence: CDR1 MNHNS, CDR2 SASEGT. V was trimmed by 2 bases and J by 4 bases, leaving 14 bases between them. This CDR3 has 15 amino acids. CDR3 amino acids: CASSEHLGGAETQYF. CDR3 nucleotides: TGTGCCAGCAGTGAACACTTAGGGGGAGCAGAGACCCAGTACTTC.

The CDR3 loop reads CASSLTGNSYNEQFF. The CDR3 coding sequence is TGTGCCAGCAGTTTGACAGGGAACTCCTACAATGAGCAGTTCTTC. The chain uses TRBV2 and TRBJ2-1; 7 bases match TRBD1. Trimming cost V 5 bases and J 0 bases; bases outside gene matches: 4. The CDR3 totals 15 residues. Germline CDR1 is SNHLY and CDR2 is FYNNEI.

The V and J genes are TRBV10-3 and TRBJ1-2; D is unclear. The CDR3 runs 15 residues. Trimming shortened V by 0 bases and J by 2 bases, and 10 bases separated the two germline ends. The V gene's germline CDR1 is ENHRY and CDR2 SYGVKD. CDR3 DNA: TGTGCCATCAGTGAGTCGACGGTCGGGAACTATGGCTACACCTTC. Residues: CAISESTVGNYGYTF.

The chain combines TRBV28 with TRBJ2-4, with TRBD1 identical over 8 bases. The V gene's germline CDR1 is MDHEN and CDR2 SYDVKM. Germline trimming cut 6 bases from V and 1 base from J; bases unmatched to any gene: 2. The CDR3 runs to 14 residues. The DNA for the CDR3 is TGTGCCAGCAGAAACAGGGGGGCCAAAAACATTCAGTACTTC. Its translation: CASRNRGAKNIQYF.